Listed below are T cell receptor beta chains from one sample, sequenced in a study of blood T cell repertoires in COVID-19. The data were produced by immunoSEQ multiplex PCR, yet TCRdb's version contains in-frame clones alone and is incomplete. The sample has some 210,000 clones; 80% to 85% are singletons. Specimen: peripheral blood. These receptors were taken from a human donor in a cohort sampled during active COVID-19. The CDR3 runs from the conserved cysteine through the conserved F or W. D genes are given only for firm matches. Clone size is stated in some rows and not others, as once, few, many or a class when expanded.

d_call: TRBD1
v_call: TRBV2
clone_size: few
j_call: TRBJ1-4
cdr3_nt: TGTGCCAGTGTGACAGGGACTAATGAAAAACTGTTTTTT
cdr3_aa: CASVTGTNEKLFF

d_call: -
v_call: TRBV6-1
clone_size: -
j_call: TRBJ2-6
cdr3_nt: TGTGCCAGCAGTGAAGCGCTCGGCGGGTCCTCTGGGGCCAACGTCCTGACTTTC
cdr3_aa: CASSEALGGSSGANVLTF

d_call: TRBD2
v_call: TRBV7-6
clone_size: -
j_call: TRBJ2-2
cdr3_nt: TGTGCCAGCAGCGAGTGGACTAGCAGCCCGCCCGGGGAGCTGTTTTTT
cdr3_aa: CASSEWTSSPPGELFF

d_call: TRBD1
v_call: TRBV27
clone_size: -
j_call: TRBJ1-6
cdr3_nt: TGTGCCAGCAGGGACAGGGTTTCACCCCTCCACTTT
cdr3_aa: CASRDRVSPLHF

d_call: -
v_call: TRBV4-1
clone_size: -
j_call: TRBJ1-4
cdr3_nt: TGCGCCGCGGGGGGGCCAACTAATGAAAAACTGTTTTTT
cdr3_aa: CAAGGPTNEKLFF

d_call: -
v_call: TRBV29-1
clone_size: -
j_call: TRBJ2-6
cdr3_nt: TGCAGCGTTGAGGCCGGGGCCAACGTCCTGACTTTC
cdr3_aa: CSVEAGANVLTF

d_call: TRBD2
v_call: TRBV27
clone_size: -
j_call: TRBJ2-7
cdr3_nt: TGTGCCAGCAGTTTGAGGGGAGGGACCACGGGACCCTCCTACGAGCAGTACTTC
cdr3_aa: CASSLRGGTTGPSYEQYF

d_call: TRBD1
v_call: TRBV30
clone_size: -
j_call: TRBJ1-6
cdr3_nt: TGTGCCTGGAGTGCGGGGACAGTCGGTGATTCACCCCTCCACTTT
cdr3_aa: CAWSAGTVGDSPLHF

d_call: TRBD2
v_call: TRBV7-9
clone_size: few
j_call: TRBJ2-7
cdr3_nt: TGTGCCAGCAGCTCCCGGACTAGCCGTGACGAGCAGTACTTC
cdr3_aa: CASSSRTSRDEQYF

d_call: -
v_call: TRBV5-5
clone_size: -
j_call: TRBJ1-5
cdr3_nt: TGTGCCAGCACCCCTAGTGGATACAATCAGCCCCAGCATTTT
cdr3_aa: CASTPSGYNQPQHF

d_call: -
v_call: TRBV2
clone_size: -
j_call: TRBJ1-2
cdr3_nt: TGTGCCAGCAGTTTCCGATTACTACTGGAAAAGAACTATGGCTACACCTTC
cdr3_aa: CASSFRLLLEKNYGYTF

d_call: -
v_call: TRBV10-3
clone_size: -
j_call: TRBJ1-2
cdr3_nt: TGTGCCATCAGACGAGAACAGGGAACGGGCGGCTACACCTTC
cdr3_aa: CAIRREQGTGGYTF

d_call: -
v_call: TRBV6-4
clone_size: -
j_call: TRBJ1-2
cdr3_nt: TGTGCCAGCAGTGACTCGTACGGGAATGGCTACACCTTC
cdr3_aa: CASSDSYGNGYTF

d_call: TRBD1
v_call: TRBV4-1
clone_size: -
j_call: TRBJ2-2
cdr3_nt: TGCGCCAGCAGCCAAGAGCGACAGGGTGACGGCGGGGAGCTGTTTTTT
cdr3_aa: CASSQERQGDGGELFF

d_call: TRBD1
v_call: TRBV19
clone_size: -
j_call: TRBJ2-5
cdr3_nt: TGTGCCAGTAGTCTAGGACAGGGGGGAATACAAGAGACCCAGTACTTC
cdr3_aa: CASSLGQGGIQETQYF

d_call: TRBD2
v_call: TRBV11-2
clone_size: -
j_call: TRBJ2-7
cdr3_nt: TGTGCCAGCAGCATAGGACTAGTTCCATACGAGCAGTACTTC
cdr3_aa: CASSIGLVPYEQYF

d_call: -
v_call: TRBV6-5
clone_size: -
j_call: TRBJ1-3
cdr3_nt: TGTGCCAGCAGTCTACAGTTTTCCTCTGGAAACACCATATATTTT
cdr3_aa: CASSLQFSSGNTIYF

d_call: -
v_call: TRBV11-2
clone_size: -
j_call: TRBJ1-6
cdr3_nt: TGTGCCAGCAGCTTAGGGGCTACCATCTATTCACCCCTCCACTTT
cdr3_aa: CASSLGATIYSPLHF

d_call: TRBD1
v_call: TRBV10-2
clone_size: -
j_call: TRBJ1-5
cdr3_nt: TGCGCCAGCAGCCCGGGGACAGGTAATTTAAAGCCCCAGCATTTT
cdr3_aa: CASSPGTGNLKPQHF

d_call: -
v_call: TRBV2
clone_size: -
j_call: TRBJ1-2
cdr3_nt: TGTGCCAGCGGCAACAACAGGGCCGGCGGCTACACCTTC
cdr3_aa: CASGNNRAGGYTF

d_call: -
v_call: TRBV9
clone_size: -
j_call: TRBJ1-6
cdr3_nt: TGTGCCAGCAGGGGCACAGGCAATTCACCCCTCCACTTT
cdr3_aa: CASRGTGNSPLHF

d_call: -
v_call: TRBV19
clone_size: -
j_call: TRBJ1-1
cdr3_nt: TGTGCCAGTAGTCGCTACAGGCCCACCCGTTTTAACACTGAAGCTTTCTTT
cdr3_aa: CASSRYRPTRFNTEAFF

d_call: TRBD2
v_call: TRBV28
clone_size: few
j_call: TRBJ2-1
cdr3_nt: TGTGCCAGCAGTCCCTATGGACTAGCGGGAACCTGGGGTAGCTCCTACAATGAGCAGTTCTTC
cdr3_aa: CASSPYGLAGTWGSSYNEQFF

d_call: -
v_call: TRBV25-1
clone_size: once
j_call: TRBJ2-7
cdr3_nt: TGTGCCAGCAGTGTATTCTACGAGCAGTACTTC
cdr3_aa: CASSVFYEQYF